This entry lists 27 T cell receptor beta chains sequenced from one sample in a study of prognosis after radiotherapy for stage I lung cancer. Using two-round multiplex PCR, the authors amplified TCR beta CDR3 from genomic DNA. TRBV and TRBJ genes each had their own specific primers in first-round PCR. From the multiplex PCR reads, TCRdb called clonotypes with MiXCR, one entry per CDR3 protein. The profile shows approximately 25,000 distinct CDR3 sequences, about 40% of them singletons. The source was PBMCs, collected before or after stereotactic body radiation therapy (not recorded which). The receptors were gathered from a donor of 50 years or more with non-small cell lung cancer.

The chain has TRBV14 and TRBJ2-3; D not certain. Trimming took off 5 bases at V and 6 bases at J, with 9 bases between the two ends. This CDR3 is 12 amino acids long. Germline CDR1 reads SGHDN; CDR2 reads FVKESK. The CDR3 nucleotides are TGTGCCAGCAGCTTCAGATGGGATACGCAGTATTTT. Its protein product is CASSFRWDTQYF.

This clonotype was counted ten times or more. V gene TRBV4-1 combines with J gene TRBJ1-1; D not certain. The CDR3 covers 13 residues. V was cut by 6 bases and J by 0 bases, with 8 bases left in between. Germline V lookup: CDR1 MGHRA, CDR2 YSYEKL. The CDR3 DNA reads TGCGCCAGCAGGCCCCGGTTGAACACTGAAGCTTTCTTT. Its translation: CASRPRLNTEAFF.

This clonotype was detected ten times or more. The rearrangement joins TRBV5-1 to TRBJ1-5; D gene ambiguous. The germline V gene encodes CDR1 SGHRS and CDR2 YFSETQ. The germline V and J ends were trimmed by 4 bases and 4 bases, with 15 bases remaining between them. The length of the CDR3 is 15 residues. Here the CDR3 DNA reads TGCGCCAGCAGCCCCCTTAGTCCGCAAAATCAGCCCCAGCATTTT. Its translation: CASSPLSPQNQPQHF.

This clonotype was found many times. The rearrangement joins TRBV4-1 to TRBJ2-3, with 11 bases that match TRBD2. Per germline, CDR1 MGHRA and CDR2 YSYEKL. This CDR3 has 15 residues. Trimming removed 4 bases from V and 3 bases from J; junction bases left unmatched: 3. The CDR3 DNA reads as TGCGCCAGCAGCCCGGGACTAGCGGCGACAGATACGCAGTATTTT. Residues: CASSPGLAATDTQYF.

CDR3 sequence (DNA): TGTGCCAGCAGTTCCTACAGGGACGAGCAGTTCTTC. Protein: CASSSYRDEQFF. The rearrangement joins TRBV6-5 to TRBJ2-1; perhaps TRBD1 as D (6 bases). V gave up 4 bases and J gave up 10 bases, with 11 bases separating them. The germline gives CDR1 MNHEY, CDR2 SVGAGI. The CDR3 consists of 12 residues.

V usage is TRBV15 and J usage is TRBJ2-2, with D perhaps TRBD2 (8 bases). Looked up from germline, CDR1 is LNHNV and CDR2 is YYDKDF (reference sequence). The CDR3 totals 24 residues. Trimming shortened V by 0 bases and J by 5 bases, and 37 bases separated the two germline ends. CDR3 nucleotide sequence: TGTGCCACCAGCAGAGAAAGGGACAGCGGGACTTGGCCTACGGGAGGCGGGAGGACCGGGGAGCTGTTTTTT. Translating it yields CATSRERDSGTWPTGGGRTGELFF.

This clonotype showed up many times. V is TRBV30 and J is TRBJ2-3; possible D gene TRBD2, 6 bases. This CDR3 contains 15 residues. Trimming pared 4 bases from V and 4 bases from J, leaving 18 bases between. Germline V gene data show CDR1 as GTSNPN and CDR2 as SVGIG (reference sequence). This chain's CDR3 is CAWTTRGGVADTQYF. CDR3 bases: TGTGCCTGGACCACCCGTGGAGGGGTCGCAGATACGCAGTATTTT. Combining the CDR3 with reference TRBV30 and TRBJ2-3 gives the whole variable domain SQTIHQWPATLVQPVGSPLSLECTVEGTSNPNLYWYRQAAGRGLQLLFYSVGIGQISSEVPQNLSASRPQDRQFILSSKKLLLSDSGFYLCAWTTRGGVADTQYFGPGTRLTVL.

Remarks on this clonotype: At one end, the junction sequence differs from germline, possibly due to a read error. The gene calls are TRBV5-1 and TRBJ2-1; D is uncertain. Germline CDR1 and CDR2: SGHRS and YFSETQ. The CDR3 consists of 15 residues. The chain's CDR3 is CASSLTGGIYNELFF. The DNA of the CDR3 is TGCGCCAGCAGCTTGACTGGCGGAATCTACAATGAGCTGTTCTTC.

This clonotype came up many times. V usage is TRBV6-1 and J usage is TRBJ1-6; D remains unclear. Between the trimmed V and J ends, which lost 6 bases and 5 bases, there was a span of 11 bases. The CDR3 loop spans 14 amino acids. The germline V gene encodes CDR1 MNHNS and CDR2 SASEGT. The CDR3 region is CASSFGEDNSPLHF. In DNA, the CDR3 is TGTGCCAGCAGCTTCGGGGAAGATAATTCACCCCTCCACTTT.

This clonotype showed up many times. The CDR3 spells CASSPLQGFSGNTIYF. CDR3 in DNA: TGTGCCAGCAGCCCTCTACAGGGTTTCTCTGGAAACACCATATATTTT. The V call is TRBV14, the J call TRBJ1-3, with a weak D call TRBD1 (6 bases). Germline CDR1 is SGHDN and CDR2 is FVKESK. With 4 bases removed from V and 0 bases from J, the gap between germline ends came to 13 bases. This CDR3 has 16 residues. The full variable domain, in which reference TRBV14 and TRBJ1-3 provide the parts outside the CDR3, is EAGVTQFPSHSVIEKGQTVTLRCDPISGHDNLYWYRRVMGKEIKFLLHFVKESKQDESGMPNNRFLAERTGGTYSTLKVQPAELEDSGVYFCASSPLQGFSGNTIYFGEGSWLTVV.

V usage is TRBV19 and J usage is TRBJ2-7, with TRBD2 matching over 11 bases. The V gene end was trimmed by 4 bases and the J gene end by 2 bases; junction bases not matched to a gene: 4. Germline V gene data show CDR1 as LNHDA and CDR2 as SQIVND (reference sequence). The CDR3 runs to 15 residues. The CDR3 loop reads CASSTGLAVTYEQYF. The CDR3 region has the DNA TGTGCCAGTAGTACGGGACTAGCGGTTACCTACGAGCAGTACTTC.

This chain joins TRBV6-1 and TRBJ2-7; 10 nucleotides align to TRBD2. The CDR3 length is 13 residues. Germline values: CDR1 MNHNS, CDR2 SASEGT. CDR3 region: CSIKEREGDEQYF. CDR3 in DNA: TGTTCCATCAAAGAGCGGGAGGGCGACGAGCAGTACTTC.

V is TRBV7-2 and J is TRBJ1-1, with 7 nucleotides matching TRBD1. This CDR3 has 14 amino acids. Germline CDR1 SGHTA, CDR2 FQGNSA. After removal of 4 bases from V and 1 base from J, the junction contained 3 bases not matched to a gene. DNA for the CDR3: TGTGCCAGCAGCTCTCAGGGGGGGAACACTGAAGCTTTCTTT. Translation: CASSSQGGNTEAFF.

The sample holds many counts of this clonotype. The rearrangement links TRBV6-1 to TRBJ2-5; D might be TRBD1 (6 bases). Germline V gene sequence: CDR1 MNHNS, CDR2 SASEGT. Trimming shortened V by 5 bases and J by 5 bases, and 18 bases separated the two germline ends. This CDR3 is built from 15 residues. The CDR3 loop reads CASSLQGPGLETQYF. Here the CDR3 DNA reads TGTGCCAGCAGTCTACAGGGACCCGGGCTTGAGACCCAGTACTTC.

This clonotype was counted a single time. This chain joins TRBV2 and TRBJ2-7, with a weak D call TRBD2 (5 bases). From germline, CDR1 is SNHLY and CDR2 FYNNEI. The CDR3 consists of 12 residues. Trimming left V 5 bases short and J 4 bases short, with 9 bases between. CDR3 residues: CASSTSGYEQYF. Here the CDR3 DNA reads TGTGCCAGCAGTACCTCGGGGTACGAGCAGTACTTC.

The sample holds many counts of this clonotype. The chain joins TRBV30 to TRBJ2-7; possible D gene TRBD1, 7 bases. Looked up from germline, CDR1 is GTSNPN and CDR2 is SVGIG (reference sequence). The CDR3 covers 14 residues. Deletions cut 5 bases from V and 4 bases from J, with 18 bases between. CDR3 sequence: CAWDYAGGIYEQYF. In nucleotides, the CDR3 is TGTGCCTGGGACTATGCAGGGGGGATTTACGAGCAGTACTTC.

Within the sample, this clonotype is medium-sized. This chain links TRBV5-1 with TRBJ2-1; D is uncertain. The CDR3 totals 13 residues. CDR1 and CDR2 from the germline V gene are SGHRS and YFSETQ. V dropped 1 base and J dropped 1 base, with 3 bases sitting between them. The CDR3 protein is CASSLSSYNEQFF. In nucleotides, the CDR3 is TGCGCCAGCAGCTTGTCATCCTACAATGAGCAGTTCTTC. The full variable domain, its missing parts supplied by reference TRBV5-1 and TRBJ2-1, is KAGVTQTPRYLIKTRGQQVTLSCSPISGHRSVSWYQQTPGQGLQFLFEYFSETQRNKGNFPGRFSGRQFSNSRSEMNVSTLELGDSALYLCASSLSSYNEQFFGPGTRLTVL.

This clonotype was seen repeatedly, ten times or more. The chain couples TRBV7-9 to TRBJ1-1; a weak D match, TRBD1 (6 bases). CDR1 is SEHNR and CDR2 is FQNEAQ in the germline V gene (reference sequence). Trimming shortened V by 4 bases and J by 5 bases, and 14 bases separated the two germline ends. The CDR3 totals 14 residues. CDR3 amino acids: CASSSSTGGTEAFF. The CDR3 DNA sequence: TGTGCCAGCAGCTCCTCGACAGGCGGGACTGAAGCTTTCTTT.

This clonotype was recorded many times. The V and J genes are TRBV3-1 and TRBJ2-5; 8 bases are a match to TRBD1. The CDR3 has 13 residues. V dropped 5 bases and J dropped 4; count of bases not matched to a gene: 3. CDR1 is LGHDT, CDR2 YNNKEL, per germline (reference sequence). CDR3 sequence reads: CASSDRGPETQYF. The CDR3 coding sequence is TGTGCCAGCAGCGACAGGGGCCCAGAGACCCAGTACTTC.

In this sample, this clonotype turned up many times. The V call is TRBV4-2, the J call TRBJ2-7, with TRBD1 as a possible D gene (6 bases). Germline V CDR1 and CDR2: LGHNA, YNFKEQ. There are 14 residues in the CDR3. V was cut by 0 bases and J by 3 bases, with 9 bases left in between. The CDR3 spells CASSQEGQLYEQYF. DNA of the CDR3: TGTGCCAGCAGCCAAGAAGGACAGCTCTACGAGCAGTACTTC.

Many counts were recorded for this clonotype. CDR3: CASSWDSSYEQYF. The DNA for the CDR3 is TGTGCCAGCAGCTGGGACAGCTCCTACGAGCAGTACTTC. The chain combines TRBV11-2 with TRBJ2-7, with 7 bases aligning to TRBD1. Germline trimming cut 4 bases from V and 0 bases from J; bases unmatched to any gene: 0. This CDR3 is built from 13 residues. Germline V CDR1 and CDR2: SGHAT, FQNNGV. The full variable domain, completed using reference TRBV11-2 and TRBJ2-7, is EAGVAQSPRYKIIEKRQSVAFWCNPISGHATLYWYQQILGQGPKLLIQFQNNGVVDDSQLPKDRFSAERLKGVDSTLKIQPAKLEDSAVYLCASSWDSSYEQYFGPGTRLTVT.

The rearrangement uses TRBV7-3 and TRBJ2-2; 7 bases fit TRBD2. Germline V lookup: CDR1 SGHTA, CDR2 FQGTGA. The junction had 4 bases not matched to a gene; V was cut back by 0 bases and J by 3 bases. The CDR3 length is 16 residues. The DNA of the CDR3 is TGTGCCAGCAGCTTAACCGACGGGGGGTACACCGGGGAGCTGTTTTTT. Translating gives CASSLTDGGYTGELFF.

This clonotype ranks as medium-sized. The rearrangement uses TRBV7-9 and TRBJ1-2, with a tentative D call TRBD1 (6 bases). Germline CDR1 is SEHNR and CDR2 is FQNEAQ (reference sequence). This CDR3 region has 13 residues. V lost 2 bases to trimming and J lost 3 bases, with 7 bases between them. The CDR3 sequence: CASSLRQDYGYTF. The CDR3 nucleotides read TGTGCCAGCAGCTTAAGACAGGACTATGGCTACACCTTC.

There are many counts of this clonotype. The V gene is TRBV19, the J gene TRBJ1-4; D possibly corresponds to TRBD1 (6 bases). From germline, CDR1 is LNHDA and CDR2 SQIVND (reference sequence). This CDR3 spans 13 amino acids. Between the trimmed V and J ends, which lost 5 bases and 7 bases, there was a span of 11 bases. The CDR3 loop reads CASSSDSIEKLFF. CDR3 nucleotide sequence: TGTGCCAGTAGTTCGGACAGTATTGAAAAACTGTTTTTT.

The chain uses TRBV6-1 and TRBJ1-2; no firm D call. This CDR3 contains 14 residues. In germline, CDR1 is MNHNS, CDR2 SASEGT. The germline V and J ends were trimmed by 8 bases and 4 bases, with 17 bases remaining between them. CDR3 sequence: CASGASRVLYGYTF. The CDR3 region has the DNA TGTGCCAGCGGTGCCAGCCGGGTTCTCTATGGCTACACCTTC.

This clonotype occurred many times. The V and J genes are TRBV5-1 and TRBJ2-1; TRBD2 agrees at 14 bases. CDR3 length equals 16 residues. J lost 8 bases, V lost 4 bases, and 8 bases had no gene match. From germline, CDR1 is SGHRS and CDR2 YFSETQ. This chain's CDR3 is CASSRGLAGDGDEQFF. The CDR3 DNA reads TGCGCCAGCAGCAGGGGACTAGCGGGAGACGGGGATGAGCAGTTCTTC.

The V call is TRBV2, the J call TRBJ1-2, with TRBD1 identical over 7 bases. CDR1 SNHLY and CDR2 FYNNEI come from the germline V gene. V dropped 7 bases and J dropped 2; count of bases not matched to a gene: 10. The CDR3 has 15 amino acids. CDR3 nucleotides: TGTGCCAGCAACCCTAAGGGGGCGCCGAACTATGGCTACACCTTC. It yields the protein CASNPKGAPNYGYTF. The variable domain in full, with the rest retrieved from reference TRBV2 and TRBJ1-2, is EPEVTQTPSHQVTQMGQEVILRCVPISNHLYFYWYRQILGQKVEFLVSFYNNEISEKSEIFDDQFSVERPDGSNFTLKIRSTKLEDSAMYFCASNPKGAPNYGYTFGSGTRLTVV.